This T cell receptor beta chain was sequenced during a study of T cell responses to AZD1222 COVID-19 vaccine. The CDR3 runs 15 residues. Germline trimming cut 5 bases from V and 7 bases from J; bases unmatched to any gene: 7. The V gene's germline CDR1 is MNHEY and CDR2 SMNVEV (reference sequence). This table comes from immunoSEQ multiplex PCR, and its TCRdb copy is limited to in-frame clones, with some not included. The sample holds about 120,000 clones, roughly 90% seen once. The sequence was collected from an adult who received the MenACWY meningococcal vaccine as a control. The source was peripheral blood, collected 28 days after the second dose of the MenACWY control vaccine. The chain recombines TRBV27 with TRBJ2-1; 11 nucleotides line up with TRBD2. The CDR3 loop reads CASSPLAGGLNEQFF. CDR3 DNA sequence: TGTGCCAGCAGTCCGTTAGCGGGGGGGCTTAATGAGCAGTTCTTC.